Described below is a single TCR beta chain sequence and its context. The table came from immunoSEQ multiplex PCR; TCRdb's copy has only in-frame clones and leaves some out. The data contain around 130,000 clones, around nine tenths of them singletons. This specimen belongs to a study of T cell responses to AZD1222 COVID-19 vaccine. Germline CDR1 and CDR2: SGDLS and YYNGEE. Trimming pared 3 bases from V and 5 bases from J, leaving 17 bases between. This CDR3 has 15 residues. The sequenced sample was peripheral blood, obtained 28 days after the second dose of the MenACWY control vaccine. This sequence was found in an adult who received the MenACWY meningococcal vaccine as a control. The rearrangement links TRBV9 to TRBJ1-2, with D possibly being TRBD1 (6 bases). CDR3 sequence reads: CASSASGGVGYGYTF. The CDR3 bases are TGTGCCAGCAGCGCCAGTGGGGGCGTGGGATATGGCTACACCTTC.